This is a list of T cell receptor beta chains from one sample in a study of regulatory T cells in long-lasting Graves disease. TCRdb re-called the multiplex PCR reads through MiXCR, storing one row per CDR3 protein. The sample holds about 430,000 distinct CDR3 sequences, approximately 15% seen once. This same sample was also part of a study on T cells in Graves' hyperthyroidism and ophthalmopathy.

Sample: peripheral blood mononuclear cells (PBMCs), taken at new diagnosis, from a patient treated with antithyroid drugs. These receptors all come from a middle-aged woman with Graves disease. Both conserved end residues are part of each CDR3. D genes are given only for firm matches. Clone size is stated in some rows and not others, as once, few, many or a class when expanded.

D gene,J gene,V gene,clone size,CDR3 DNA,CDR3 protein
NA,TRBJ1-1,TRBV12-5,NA,TGTGCTAGTGGTTTGGCCCCCTCCACTGAAGCTTTCTTT,CASGLAPSTEAFF
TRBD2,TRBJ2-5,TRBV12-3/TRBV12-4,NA,TGTGCCAGCAGTCCCCTAGCGGGAGCCGGTAAAGGACAAGAGACCCAGTACTTC,CASSPLAGAGKGQETQYF
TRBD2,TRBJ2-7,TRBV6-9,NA,TGTGCCAGCAGTTACTCCCGCGGGAGCGGGTACGAGCAGTACTTC,CASSYSRGSGYEQYF
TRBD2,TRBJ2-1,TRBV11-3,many,TGTGCCAGCAGCTTCCCATCCGGGACTAGGAGAAATGAGCAGTTCTTC,CASSFPSGTRRNEQFF
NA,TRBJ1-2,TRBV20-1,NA,TGCAGTGGGGGCAGGTCCAACTATGGCTACACCTTC,CSGGRSNYGYTF
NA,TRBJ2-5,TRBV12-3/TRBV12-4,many,TGTGCCAGCAGTTTAAGGCGGGAGACCCAGTACTTC,CASSLRRETQYF
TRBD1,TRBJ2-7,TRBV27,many,TGTGCCAGCAGACCGACAGGGGGCTACGAGCAGTACTTC,CASRPTGGYEQYF
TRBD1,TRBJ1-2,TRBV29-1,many,TGCAGCGTTCTGCACAGGGGCCCCTATGGCTACACCTTC,CSVLHRGPYGYTF
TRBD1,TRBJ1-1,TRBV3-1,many,TGTGCCAGCAGCCAAGAACAAAGCAGGGGGCTGGAAGCTTTCTTT,CASSQEQSRGLEAFF
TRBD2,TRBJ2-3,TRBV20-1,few,TGCAGTGCCAGAGACGGGAGGGCCGAGTTAGATACGCAGTATTTT,CSARDGRAELDTQYF
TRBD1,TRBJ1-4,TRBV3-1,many,TGTGCCAGCAGTCTCGGGACAGGGGCCGAAAAACTGTTTTTT,CASSLGTGAEKLFF
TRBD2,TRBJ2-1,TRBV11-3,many,TGTGCCAGCAGTCGACTAGCGGGAGGCCTAACAAATGAGCAGTTCTTC,CASSRLAGGLTNEQFF
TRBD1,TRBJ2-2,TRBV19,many,TGTGCCAGTAGTCAAAGGGGACAGGGGCCCGGGGAGCTGTTTTTT,CASSQRGQGPGELFF
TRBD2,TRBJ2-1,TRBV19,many,TGTGCCAGTAGTGTAGCGGGAGGGGGTAACAATGAGCAGTTCTTC,CASSVAGGGNNEQFF
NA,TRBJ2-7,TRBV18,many,TGTGCCAGCTCACCAGTCTGGGACACCTACGAGCAGTACTTC,CASSPVWDTYEQYF
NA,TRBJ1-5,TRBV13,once,TGTGCCAGCAGCCAAGGTGGGGGGAGCATGAATCAGCCCCAGCATTTT,CASSQGGGSMNQPQHF
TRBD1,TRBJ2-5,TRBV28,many,TGTGCCACCGACGCCCCGGGACAGGGGCGCATGGAGACCCAGTACTTC,CATDAPGQGRMETQYF
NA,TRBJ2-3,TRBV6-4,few,TGTGCCAGCAGCCCGCATACGGCAGGCGGCACAGATACGCAGTATTTT,CASSPHTAGGTDTQYF
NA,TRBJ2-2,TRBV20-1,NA,TGCAGTGCTAGGCGGCAGGGTCGATTCACCGGGGAGCTGTTTTTT,CSARRQGRFTGELFF
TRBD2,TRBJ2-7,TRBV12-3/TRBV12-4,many,TGTGCCAGCAGCTCACTAGCGGGAGTAGGGTACGAGCAGTACTTC,CASSSLAGVGYEQYF
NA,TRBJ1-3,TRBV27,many,TGTGCCAGCAGTTTAGCGGGAGGTGGAAACACCATATATTTT,CASSLAGGGNTIYF
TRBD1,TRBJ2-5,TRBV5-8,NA,TGTGCCGGCAGCCGAGGACAGGGGATACAAGAGACCCAGTACTTC,CAGSRGQGIQETQYF
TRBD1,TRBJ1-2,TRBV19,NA,TGTGCCAGTACTGGTTGGGACAGGGGCGACTATGGCTACACCTTC,CASTGWDRGDYGYTF
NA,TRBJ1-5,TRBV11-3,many,TGTGCCAGCAGCCCAGATAGCAATCAGCCCCAGCATTTT,CASSPDSNQPQHF
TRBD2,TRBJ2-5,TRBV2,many,TGTGCCGGCGAAACAGCGGGGCAAGAGACCCAGTACTTC,CAGETAGQETQYF
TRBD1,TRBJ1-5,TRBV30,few,TGTGCCTGGAGTCCGCCTTGGGACAGGGGAAATCAGCCCCAGCATTTT,CAWSPPWDRGNQPQHF
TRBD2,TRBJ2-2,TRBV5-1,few,TGCGCCAGCTCCCCGGGAGGAGAAAACACCGGGGAGCTGTTTTTT,CASSPGGENTGELFF
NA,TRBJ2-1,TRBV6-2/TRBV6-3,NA,TGTGCCAGCAGTTACTCCGACATGAACAATGAGCAGTTCTTC,CASSYSDMNNEQFF
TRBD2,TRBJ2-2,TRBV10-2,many,TGCGCCAGCAGTGAGCCAGCTAGCGGGACATACACCGGGGAGCTGTTTTTT,CASSEPASGTYTGELFF
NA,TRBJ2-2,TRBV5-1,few,TGCGCCAGCAGCAGCTATATCAACACCGGGGAGCTGTTTTTT,CASSSYINTGELFF
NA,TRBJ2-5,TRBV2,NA,TGTGCCAGCAGTAGGGAGTCTGAGACCCAGTACTTC,CASSRESETQYF
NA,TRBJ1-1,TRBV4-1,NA,TGCGCCAGCAGCCCCCCGGATGGCCTAATGAACACTGAAGCTTTCTTT,CASSPPDGLMNTEAFF
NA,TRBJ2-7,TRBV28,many,TGTGCCAGCAGATCAGGGGCGGCCTACGAGCAGTACTTC,CASRSGAAYEQYF
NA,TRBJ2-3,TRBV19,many,TGTGCCAGTAGTATAGTTGGCCCAGATACGCAGTATTTT,CASSIVGPDTQYF
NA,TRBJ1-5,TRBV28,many,TGTGCCAGCAGTTTTGATCTCAAACAGCCCCAGCATTTT,CASSFDLKQPQHF
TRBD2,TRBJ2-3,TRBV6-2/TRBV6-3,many,TGTGCCAGCAGACCTGGGACTAGCGACACAGATACGCAGTATTTT,CASRPGTSDTDTQYF
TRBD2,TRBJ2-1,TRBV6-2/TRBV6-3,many,TGTGCCACCCGAGAAGGTTGGCGGGAGGATTACAATGAGCAGTTCTTC,CATREGWREDYNEQFF
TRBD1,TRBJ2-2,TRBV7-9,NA,TGTGCCAGCAGCACACGACAGGGGGCGAATACCGGGGAGCTGTTTTTT,CASSTRQGANTGELFF
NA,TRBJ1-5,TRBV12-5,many,TGTGCTAGTGGCCCTACACGCGGTCAGCCCCAGCATTTT,CASGPTRGQPQHF
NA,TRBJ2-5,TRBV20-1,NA,TGCAGTGCCTCCGACGGTAGTAGCGCCGAATTGGAGACCCAGTACTTC,CSASDGSSAELETQYF
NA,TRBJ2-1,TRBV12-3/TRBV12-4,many,TGTGCCAGCATGGGTAGAACGAATGAGCAGTTCTTC,CASMGRTNEQFF
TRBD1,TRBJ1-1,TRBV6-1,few,TGTGCCACCGCCGGGACAGGGTTCACTGAAGCTTTCTTT,CATAGTGFTEAFF
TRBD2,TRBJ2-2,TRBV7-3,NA,TGTGCCAGCAGCATAACTAGCGGGAGCTTCACCGGGGAGCTGTTTTTT,CASSITSGSFTGELFF
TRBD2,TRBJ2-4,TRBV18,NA,TGTGCCAGCTCACCACGAGCTAGCGGGAGTGGCATTCAGTACTTC,CASSPRASGSGIQYF
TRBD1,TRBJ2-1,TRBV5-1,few,TGCGCCAGCAGCGACCGGGACAGGGGGGACGATGAGCAGTTCTTC,CASSDRDRGDDEQFF
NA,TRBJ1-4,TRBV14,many,TGTGCCAGCAGCCCGTACGTAGGGATTAATGAAAAACTGTTTTTT,CASSPYVGINEKLFF
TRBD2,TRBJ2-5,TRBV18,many,TGTGCCAGCTCACCACCTAGCGGGAGAAGAGAGACCCAGTACTTC,CASSPPSGRRETQYF
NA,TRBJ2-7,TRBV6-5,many,TGTGCCAGCAGTTACTCGGGTCACCGGGACGAGCAGTACTTC,CASSYSGHRDEQYF
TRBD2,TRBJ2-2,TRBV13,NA,TGTGCCAGCAGCTCCAGGGGTAGCGGGAGGGCCGGCGGGGAGCTGTTTTTT,CASSSRGSGRAGGELFF
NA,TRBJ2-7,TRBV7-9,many,TGTGCCAGCAGCGGGGCTAGAGAGACCTACGAGCAGTACTTC,CASSGARETYEQYF